This entry lists 30 T cell receptor beta chains sequenced from one sample in a study of shared clonotypes between healthy human individuals. Assay: immunoSEQ multiplex PCR; the TCRdb copy retains only in-frame clones and omits some. Of about 2.3 million clones in the sample, about nine tenths were seen once. The sequencing input was naive CD4+ T cells from PBMCs. Noted subset: CD45RA+ positively selected. Receptors were obtained from a young man in good health. Some clones in this sample may be carry-over from other donors' samples.

J is TRBJ2-7 and V is TRBV10-3; TRBD2 aligns across 9 bases. The J segment lost 5 bases and the V segment lost 6 bases, leaving 8 bases of the junction unmatched. The germline gives CDR1 ENHRY, CDR2 SYGVKD. This CDR3 contains 14 residues. Here the CDR3 reads CAIRRAGGPDEQYF. For the CDR3, the DNA is TGTGCCATCAGGAGGGCGGGAGGGCCCGACGAGCAGTACTTC.

In nucleotides, the CDR3 is TGTGCCAGCAGTCTCGTCAGGAGGAACACTGAAGCTTTCTTT. Its protein product is CASSLVRRNTEAFF. The chain carries TRBV2 and TRBJ1-1; D unclear. Looked up from germline, CDR1 is SNHLY and CDR2 is FYNNEI. Deletions cut 5 bases from V and 1 base from J, with 11 bases between. This CDR3 has 14 amino acids. Drawing the rest from reference TRBV2 and TRBJ1-1, the complete variable domain is EPEVTQTPSHQVTQMGQEVILRCVPISNHLYFYWYRQILGQKVEFLVSFYNNEISEKSEIFDDQFSVERPDGSNFTLKIRSTKLEDSAMYFCASSLVRRNTEAFFGQGTRLTVV.

The count of this clone is one. The rearrangement uses TRBV7-2 and TRBJ2-5, with D possibly being TRBD1 (7 bases). The CDR3 spans 16 residues. The germline V and J ends were trimmed by 0 bases and 7 bases, with 18 bases remaining between them. Per the germline V gene, CDR1 is SGHTA and CDR2 is FQGNSA. The CDR3 loop is CASSLARTGPGVTQYF. CDR3 sequence (DNA): TGTGCCAGCAGCTTAGCTCGGACAGGACCGGGGGTGACCCAGTACTTC.

The rearrangement uses TRBV5-4 and TRBJ2-1, with 8 nucleotides matching TRBD1. The V segment lost 0 bases and the J segment 9 bases; nucleotides outside the gene matches: 14. Looked up from germline, CDR1 is SGHNT and CDR2 is YYREEE (reference sequence). There are 17 residues in the CDR3. CDR3 amino acids: CASSLALRTGIRGEQFF. CDR3 in DNA: TGTGCCAGCAGCTTGGCGTTGAGGACAGGGATTCGAGGTGAGCAGTTCTTC. The variable domain in full, completed from reference TRBV5-4 and TRBJ2-1, reads ETGVTQSPTHLIKTRGQQVTLRCSSQSGHNTVSWYQQALGQGPQFIFQYYREEENGRGNFPPRFSGLQFPNYSSELNVNALELDDSALYLCASSLALRTGIRGEQFFGPGTRLTVL.

The rearrangement links TRBV29-1 to TRBJ2-1, with 7 bases fitting TRBD2. V gave up 2 bases and J gave up 10 bases; unmatched junction bases: 2. Germline-derived CDR1 and CDR2 are SQVTM and ANQGSEA. CDR3 length: 11 residues. The CDR3 spells CSVERGDEQFF. As DNA, the CDR3 is TGCAGCGTTGAACGGGGGGACGAGCAGTTCTTC.

For this clone: This specimen includes other DNA sequences encoding the same CDR3. V is TRBV28 and J is TRBJ1-5; D is unclear. Germline values: CDR1 MDHEN, CDR2 SYDVKM. The CDR3 runs 12 residues. The V and J ends lost 2 bases and 7 bases respectively, with 6 bases between them. The CDR3 sequence is CASSLAGQPQHF. The CDR3 DNA sequence: TGTGCCAGCAGTTTAGCCGGCCAGCCCCAGCATTTT.

This clone was observed a single time. This sequence joins TRBV4-1 and TRBJ2-3, with 12 bases that match TRBD1. The length of the CDR3 is 16 residues. Germline V CDR1 and CDR2: MGHRA, YSYEKL. V gave up 3 bases and J gave up 4 bases; unmatched junction bases: 5. This CDR3 reads CASSQRDRGPADTQYF. The CDR3 DNA sequence: TGCGCCAGCAGCCAGCGGGACAGGGGGCCGGCAGATACGCAGTATTTT.

The CDR3 loop reads CASSHRVGTNYGYTF. The CDR3 bases are TGTGCCAGCAGCCACCGGGTGGGAACTAACTATGGCTACACCTTC. The chain is built from TRBV13 and TRBJ1-2; no reliable D call. The CDR3 totals 15 residues. V lost 5 bases and J lost 0, with 13 bases in between. Germline assignment: CDR1 PRHDT and CDR2 FYEKMQ (reference sequence).

The rearrangement joins TRBV19 to TRBJ2-7; TRBD1 matches at 9 bases. The CDR3 contains 14 residues. CDR1 and CDR2 (germline): LNHDA, SQIVND (reference sequence). V was pared by 3 bases and J by 7 bases, with 7 bases of the junction left unmatched. The DNA of the CDR3 is TGTGCCAGTAGTATGGACAGGGGCGCCGCTGAGCAGTACTTC. The encoded protein is CASSMDRGAAEQYF.

The chain joins TRBV7-3 to TRBJ2-1; a weak D match, TRBD2 (5 bases). The V gene's germline CDR1 is SGHTA and CDR2 FQGTGA. This CDR3 has 16 residues. Trimming removed 4 bases from V and 0 bases from J, with 13 bases in between. This CDR3 is CASSSISGASYNEQFF. CDR3 sequence (DNA): TGTGCCAGCAGCTCGATCAGCGGTGCCTCCTACAATGAGCAGTTCTTC.

J is TRBJ1-1 and V is TRBV28; tentatively, D is TRBD1 (6 bases). Trimming pared 5 bases from V and 0 bases from J, leaving 10 bases between. The CDR3 consists of 14 residues. Per the germline V gene, CDR1 is MDHEN and CDR2 is SYDVKM. Written as DNA, the CDR3 is TGTGCCAGCAGTGGGGGGGCCATGAACACTGAAGCTTTCTTT. Protein sequence: CASSGGAMNTEAFF.

This clone was recorded only once. This rearrangement joins TRBV5-1 to TRBJ2-7; TRBD2 aligns across 9 bases. J was trimmed by 6 bases and V by 4 bases; bases with no gene match: 11. There are 15 residues in the CDR3. Germline CDR1 reads SGHRS; CDR2 reads YFSETQ. This CDR3 is CASSPDLGLASEQYF. CDR3 in DNA: TGCGCCAGCAGCCCAGACCTGGGACTAGCTAGCGAGCAGTACTTC.

The V call is TRBV2, the J call TRBJ1-1; 12 nucleotides match TRBD1. The V and J ends lost 4 bases and 1 base, in that order; junction bases with no gene match: 13. Germline lookup yields CDR1 SNHLY and CDR2 FYNNEI. This CDR3 region has 19 residues. CDR3 DNA sequence: TGTGCCAGCAGTGGGGGACAGGGGGCTTCCTCGCGACGGAACACTGAAGCTTTCTTT. Its translation: CASSGGQGASSRRNTEAFF.

V and J are TRBV14 and TRBJ2-5, with 7 nucleotides matching TRBD1. The CDR3 consists of 14 residues. CDR1 and CDR2 (germline): SGHDN, FVKESK. J lost 4 bases, V lost 8 bases, and 10 bases had no gene match. The CDR3 reads CASRARGRGETQYF. In DNA, the CDR3 is TGTGCCAGCCGAGCGAGGGGGCGAGGAGAGACCCAGTACTTC.

CDR3 DNA sequence: TGTGCCAGCAGCTTAATCGGGGGGTTTGAGCCCCAGCATTTT. Protein product: CASSLIGGFEPQHF. The rearrangement uses TRBV7-2 and TRBJ1-5; a weak D match, TRBD1 (5 bases). V was shortened by 2 bases and J by 8 bases, with 13 bases between the two germline ends. The CDR3 is 14 amino acids. Germline values: CDR1 SGHTA, CDR2 FQGNSA. The complete variable domain, with remaining parts taken from reference TRBV7-2 and TRBJ1-5, reads GAGVSQSPSNKVTEKGKDVELRCDPISGHTALYWYRQSLGQGLEFLIYFQGNSAPDKSGLPSDRFSAERTGGSVSTLTIQRTQQEDSAVYLCASSLIGGFEPQHFGDGTRLSIL.

On this clone itself: This sample includes further DNA sequences coding for the same CDR3. This chain joins TRBV18 and TRBJ2-3; D gene unclear. The germline V gene encodes CDR1 KGHSH and CDR2 LQKENI. V was clipped by 5 bases and J by 7 bases, with 10 bases between them. The CDR3 extends over 12 amino acids. DNA for the CDR3: TGTGCCAGCTCATCCGATAGGAATACGCAGTATTTT. This gives the protein CASSSDRNTQYF.

V gene TRBV25-1 combines with J gene TRBJ2-5, with D unresolved. The CDR3 is 14 amino acids. Germline V lookup: CDR1 MGHDK, CDR2 SYGVNS. V shed 3 bases and J shed 2 bases, with 10 bases lying between them. CDR3 nucleotides: TGTGCCAGCAGTGAGCCAGGAGCTCAAGAGACCCAGTACTTC. Its translation is CASSEPGAQETQYF.

This rearrangement joins TRBV7-2 to TRBJ2-7; D is uncertain. This CDR3 has 15 residues. V lost 3 bases to trimming and J lost 3 bases, with 15 bases between them. Germline V gene sequence: CDR1 SGHTA, CDR2 FQGNSA. CDR3 DNA sequence: TGTGCCAGCAGCTTGGTGTGGCAGGACGGCTACGAGCAGTACTTC. Residues: CASSLVWQDGYEQYF.

Only one count was recorded for this clone. The chain is built from TRBV4-1 and TRBJ2-7; no firm D call. Per germline, CDR1 MGHRA and CDR2 YSYEKL. Trimming removed 1 base from V and 2 bases from J, with 6 bases in between. CDR3 length equals 13 residues. The CDR3 DNA sequence: TGCGCCAGCAGCCAAGCCATCGCCTACGAGCAGTACTTC. Translated: CASSQAIAYEQYF.

The chain couples TRBV28 to TRBJ2-1; 8 bases map to TRBD2. The CDR3 sequence is 18 residues long. With V trimmed by 8 bases and J by 5 bases, 20 bases remained unmatched. Germline V gene data show CDR1 as MDHEN and CDR2 as SYDVKM. The CDR3 loop reads CASASGGGGPRGNNEQFF. The CDR3 region has the DNA TGTGCCAGCGCCTCCGGGGGGGGAGGGCCAAGAGGGAACAATGAGCAGTTCTTC.

The V and J genes are TRBV18 and TRBJ2-7; 8 bases are a match to TRBD2. CDR3 length: 16 residues. V shed 6 bases, J shed 1 base, and the junction held 11 bases outside the gene matches. Germline loops: CDR1 KGHSH, CDR2 LQKENI. The DNA for the CDR3 is TGTGCCAGCTCCCTTAACGGGGGGGCAAATTCCTACGAGCAGTACTTC. It codes for CASSLNGGANSYEQYF.

This chain links TRBV7-8 with TRBJ1-4, with TRBD1 identical over 8 bases. The CDR3 consists of 18 residues. Germline CDR1 reads SGHVS; CDR2 reads FQNEAQ. V shed 4 bases and J 7 bases; nucleotides not matched to a gene: 17. CDR3 sequence: CASSSSRRTGQGVEKLFF. CDR3 DNA: TGTGCCAGCAGCTCCTCACGAAGGACAGGGCAGGGAGTTGAAAAACTGTTTTTT.

The genes are TRBV11-2 and TRBJ2-1; no reliable D call. The CDR3 is 15 residues long. Germline CDR1 and CDR2: SGHAT and FQNNGV. The V and J ends lost 5 bases and 1 base respectively, with 12 bases between them. The CDR3 DNA reads TGTGCCAGCAGCGTCAGTATAGGGTCCTACAATGAGCAGTTCTTC. Translated, it gives CASSVSIGSYNEQFF. Full variable domain (remainder filled in from reference TRBV11-2 and TRBJ2-1): EAGVAQSPRYKIIEKRQSVAFWCNPISGHATLYWYQQILGQGPKLLIQFQNNGVVDDSQLPKDRFSAERLKGVDSTLKIQPAKLEDSAVYLCASSVSIGSYNEQFFGPGTRLTVL.

With respect to this clone: The sample carries other DNA sequences with the same CDR3. The chain couples TRBV5-1 to TRBJ2-5, with 7 bases fitting TRBD2. V shed 0 bases, J shed 3 bases, and the junction held 2 bases outside the gene matches. The germline V gene encodes CDR1 SGHRS and CDR2 YFSETQ. The CDR3 covers 14 residues. The CDR3 spells CASSLVLAEETQYF. For the CDR3, the DNA is TGCGCCAGCAGCTTGGTTCTAGCGGAAGAGACCCAGTACTTC.

The chain recombines TRBV15 with TRBJ1-2; TRBD1 agrees at 11 bases. The CDR3 contains 14 residues. CDR1 is LNHNV and CDR2 is YYDKDF in the germline V gene (reference sequence). The J segment lost 7 bases and the V segment lost 2 bases, leaving 3 bases of the junction unmatched. Here the CDR3 reads CATSRMDRGLGYTF. The CDR3 nucleotides read TGTGCCACCAGCAGAATGGACAGGGGGCTTGGCTACACCTTC. The full variable domain, in which reference TRBV15 and TRBJ1-2 provide the parts outside the CDR3, is DAMVIQNPRYQVTQFGKPVTLSCSQTLNHNVMYWYQQKSSQAPKLLFHYYDKDFNNEADTPDNFQSRRPNTSFCFLDIRSPGLGDTAMYLCATSRMDRGLGYTFGSGTRLTVV.

This clone was seen a single time. CDR3 protein: CASSWDPKANYGYTF. The DNA for the CDR3 is TGTGCCAGCTCTTGGGATCCAAAAGCGAACTATGGCTACACCTTC. The chain recombines TRBV28 with TRBJ1-2; D is unresolved. Trimming took 8 bases from V and 2 from J, leaving 18 bases between them. CDR1 and CDR2 from the germline V gene are MDHEN and SYDVKM. This CDR3 is 15 amino acids long.

The V call is TRBV6-5, the J call TRBJ2-3; perhaps TRBD1 as D (6 bases). In germline, CDR1 is MNHEY, CDR2 SVGAGI. The CDR3 is made up of 14 amino acids. The V gene lost 5 bases and the J gene lost 5 bases, with 14 bases spanning the gap. CDR3 in amino acids: CASSLGDNLDTQYF. The DNA of the CDR3 is TGTGCCAGCAGTCTTGGGGACAATTTAGATACGCAGTATTTT.

This chain connects TRBV7-9 to TRBJ2-1, with TRBD2 identical over 12 bases. V lost 4 bases and J lost 9; bases outside the gene matches: 10. In germline, CDR1 is SEHNR, CDR2 FQNEAQ (reference sequence). This CDR3 has 16 residues. CDR3 sequence reads: CASSYSLAGGPGEQFF. The DNA of the CDR3 is TGTGCCAGCAGCTACAGCCTAGCGGGAGGGCCTGGTGAGCAGTTCTTC.

The J gene is TRBJ2-3, the V gene TRBV28; TRBD2 agrees at 7 bases. Germline values: CDR1 MDHEN, CDR2 SYDVKM. The CDR3 is 15 residues long. V lost 8 bases, J lost 0 bases, and 8 bases stayed unmatched. As DNA, the CDR3 is TGTGCCAGCCCCCCCGGGGGGTCTAGCACAGATACGCAGTATTTT. This encodes CASPPGGSSTDTQYF.

The J gene is TRBJ1-2, the V gene TRBV28; a possible D gene is TRBD1 (5 bases). This CDR3 has 15 residues. From germline, CDR1 is MDHEN and CDR2 SYDVKM. V lost 8 bases to trimming and J lost 7 bases, with 23 bases between them. CDR3: CASLGTDFGRGGYTF. CDR3 DNA sequence: TGTGCCAGCCTCGGGACTGATTTTGGGAGGGGTGGCTACACCTTC.